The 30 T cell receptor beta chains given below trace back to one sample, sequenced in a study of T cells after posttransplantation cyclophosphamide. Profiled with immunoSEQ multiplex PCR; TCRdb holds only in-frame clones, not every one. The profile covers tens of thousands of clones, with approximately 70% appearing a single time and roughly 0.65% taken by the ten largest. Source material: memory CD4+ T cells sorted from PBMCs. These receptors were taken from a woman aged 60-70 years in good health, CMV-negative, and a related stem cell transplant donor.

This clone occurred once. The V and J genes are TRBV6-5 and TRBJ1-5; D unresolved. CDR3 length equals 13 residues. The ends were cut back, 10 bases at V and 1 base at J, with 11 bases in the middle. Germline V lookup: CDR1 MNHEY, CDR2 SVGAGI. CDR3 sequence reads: CATLDISNQPQHF. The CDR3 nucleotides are TGTGCCACCCTTGACATCAGCAATCAGCCCCAGCATTTT.

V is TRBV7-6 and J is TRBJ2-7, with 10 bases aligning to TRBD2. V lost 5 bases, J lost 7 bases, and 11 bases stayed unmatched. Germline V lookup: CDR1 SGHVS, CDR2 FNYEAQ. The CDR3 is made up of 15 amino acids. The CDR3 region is CASSPSGSHLVEQYF. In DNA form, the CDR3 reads TGTGCCAGCAGCCCTAGCGGGAGCCATCTTGTGGAGCAGTACTTC.

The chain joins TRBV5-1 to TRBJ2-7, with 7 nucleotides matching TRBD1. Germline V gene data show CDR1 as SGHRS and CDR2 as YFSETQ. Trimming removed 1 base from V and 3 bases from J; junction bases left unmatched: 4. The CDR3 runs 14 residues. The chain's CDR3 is CASSLSAGGYEQYF. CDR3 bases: TGCGCCAGCAGCTTGTCGGCAGGGGGCTACGAGCAGTACTTC.

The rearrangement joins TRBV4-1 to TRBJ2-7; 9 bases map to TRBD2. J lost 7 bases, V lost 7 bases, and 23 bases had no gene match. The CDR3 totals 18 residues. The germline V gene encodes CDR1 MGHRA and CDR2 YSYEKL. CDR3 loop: CASTKSPPASGTKAEQYF. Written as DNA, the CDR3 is TGCGCCAGCACGAAGTCCCCCCCAGCTAGCGGGACAAAGGCAGAGCAGTACTTC.

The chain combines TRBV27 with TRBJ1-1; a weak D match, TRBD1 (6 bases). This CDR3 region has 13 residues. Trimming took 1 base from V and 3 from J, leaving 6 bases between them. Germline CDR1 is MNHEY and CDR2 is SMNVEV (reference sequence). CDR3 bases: TGTGCCAGCAGTTTATACAGGGACACTGAAGCTTTCTTT. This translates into CASSLYRDTEAFF.

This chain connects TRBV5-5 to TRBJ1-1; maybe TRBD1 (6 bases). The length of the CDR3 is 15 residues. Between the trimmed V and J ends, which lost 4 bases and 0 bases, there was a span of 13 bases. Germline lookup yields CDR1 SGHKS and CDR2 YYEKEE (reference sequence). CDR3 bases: TGTGCCAGCAGCCTGGTTCCAGGGGTGAACACTGAAGCTTTCTTT. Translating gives CASSLVPGVNTEAFF.

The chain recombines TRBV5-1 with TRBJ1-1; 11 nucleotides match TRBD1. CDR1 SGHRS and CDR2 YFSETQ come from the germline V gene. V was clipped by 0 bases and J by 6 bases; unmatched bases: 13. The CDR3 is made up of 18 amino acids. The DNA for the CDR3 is TGCGCCAGCAGCTTGGCCTATGTGGACAGGGGGCTGCTATCTGAAGCTTTCTTT. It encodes CASSLAYVDRGLLSEAFF. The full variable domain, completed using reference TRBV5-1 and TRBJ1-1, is KAGVTQTPRYLIKTRGQQVTLSCSPISGHRSVSWYQQTPGQGLQFLFEYFSETQRNKGNFPGRFSGRQFSNSRSEMNVSTLELGDSALYLCASSLAYVDRGLLSEAFFGQGTRLTVV.

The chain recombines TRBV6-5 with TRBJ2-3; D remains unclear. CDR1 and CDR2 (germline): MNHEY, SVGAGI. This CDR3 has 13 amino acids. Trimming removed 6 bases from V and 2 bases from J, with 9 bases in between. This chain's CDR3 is CASSYRLTDTQYF. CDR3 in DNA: TGTGCCAGCAGCTACAGACTCACAGATACGCAGTATTTT.

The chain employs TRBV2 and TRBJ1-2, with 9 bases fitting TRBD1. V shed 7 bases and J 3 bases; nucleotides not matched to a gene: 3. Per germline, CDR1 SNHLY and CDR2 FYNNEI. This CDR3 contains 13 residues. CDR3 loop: CASKGTGYYGYTF. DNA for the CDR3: TGTGCCAGCAAAGGGACAGGGTACTATGGCTACACCTTC.

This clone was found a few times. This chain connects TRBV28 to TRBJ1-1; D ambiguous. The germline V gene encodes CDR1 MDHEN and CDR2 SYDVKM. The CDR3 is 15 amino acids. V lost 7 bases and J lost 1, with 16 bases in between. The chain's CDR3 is CASNPLRAQNTEAFF. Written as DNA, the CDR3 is TGTGCCAGCAACCCGTTGAGGGCTCAGAACACTGAAGCTTTCTTT.

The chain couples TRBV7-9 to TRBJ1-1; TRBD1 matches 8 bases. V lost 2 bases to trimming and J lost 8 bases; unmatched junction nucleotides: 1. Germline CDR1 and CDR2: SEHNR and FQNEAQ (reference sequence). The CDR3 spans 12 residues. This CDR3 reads CASSLSGGEAFF. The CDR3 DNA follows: TGTGCCAGCAGCTTATCAGGGGGCGAAGCTTTCTTT.

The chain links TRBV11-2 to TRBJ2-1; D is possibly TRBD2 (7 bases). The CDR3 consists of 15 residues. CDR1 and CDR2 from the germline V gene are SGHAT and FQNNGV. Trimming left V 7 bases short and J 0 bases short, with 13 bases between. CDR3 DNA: TGTGCCAGCAATGGGGGGGCTAGCTCCTACAATGAGCAGTTCTTC. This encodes CASNGGASSYNEQFF.

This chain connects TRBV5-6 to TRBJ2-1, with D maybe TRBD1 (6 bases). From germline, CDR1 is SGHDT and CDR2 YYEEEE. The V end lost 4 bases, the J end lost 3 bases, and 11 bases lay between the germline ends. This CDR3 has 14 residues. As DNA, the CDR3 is TGTGCCAGCAGCCTTGGACAGTTCTACAATGAGCAGTTCTTC. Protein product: CASSLGQFYNEQFF. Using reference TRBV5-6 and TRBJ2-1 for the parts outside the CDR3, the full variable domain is DAGVTQSPTHLIKTRGQQVTLRCSPKSGHDTVSWYQQALGQGPQFIFQYYEEEERQRGNFPDRFSGHQFPNYSSELNVNALLLGDSALYLCASSLGQFYNEQFFGPGTRLTVL.

CDR3: CASSVGGGGYGYTF. The CDR3 region has the DNA TGTGCCAGCAGCGTCGGGGGGGGTGGATATGGCTACACCTTC. This chain joins TRBV9 and TRBJ1-2; TRBD1 is a possible D gene (5 bases). The CDR3 runs to 14 residues. Per germline, CDR1 SGDLS and CDR2 YYNGEE. V lost 2 bases, J lost 5 bases, and 13 bases lay in between.

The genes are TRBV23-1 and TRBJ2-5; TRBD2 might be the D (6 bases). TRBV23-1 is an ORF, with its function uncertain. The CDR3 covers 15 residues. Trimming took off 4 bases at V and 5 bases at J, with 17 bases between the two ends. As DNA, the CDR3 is TGCGCCAGCAGTCGGGCGGGGCCCGACGGGGAGACCCAGTACTTC. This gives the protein CASSRAGPDGETQYF.

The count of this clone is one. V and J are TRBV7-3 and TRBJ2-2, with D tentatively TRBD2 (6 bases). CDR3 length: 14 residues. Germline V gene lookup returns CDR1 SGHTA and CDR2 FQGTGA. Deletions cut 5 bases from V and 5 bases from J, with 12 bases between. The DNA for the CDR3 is TGTGCCAGCAGCCCCCAGGCGGGAACCGGGGAGCTGTTTTTT. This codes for CASSPQAGTGELFF.

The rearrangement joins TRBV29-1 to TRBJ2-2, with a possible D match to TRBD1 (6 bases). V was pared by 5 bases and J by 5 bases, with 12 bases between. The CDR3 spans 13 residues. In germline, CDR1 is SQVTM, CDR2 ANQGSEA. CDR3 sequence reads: CSVTRTVTGELFF. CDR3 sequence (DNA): TGCAGCGTTACCCGGACAGTAACCGGGGAGCTGTTTTTT.

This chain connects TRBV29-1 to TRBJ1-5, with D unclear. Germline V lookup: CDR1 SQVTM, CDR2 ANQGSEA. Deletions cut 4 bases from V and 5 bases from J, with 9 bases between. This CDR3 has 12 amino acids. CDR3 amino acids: CSVGARDQPQHF. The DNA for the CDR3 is TGCAGCGTTGGCGCCCGGGATCAGCCCCAGCATTTT.

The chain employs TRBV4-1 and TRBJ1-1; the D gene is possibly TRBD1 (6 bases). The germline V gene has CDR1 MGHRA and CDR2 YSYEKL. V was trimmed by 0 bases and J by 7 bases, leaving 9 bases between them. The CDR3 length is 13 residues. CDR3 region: CASSQDTGFEAFF. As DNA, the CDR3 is TGCGCCAGCAGCCAAGATACAGGGTTTGAAGCTTTCTTT.

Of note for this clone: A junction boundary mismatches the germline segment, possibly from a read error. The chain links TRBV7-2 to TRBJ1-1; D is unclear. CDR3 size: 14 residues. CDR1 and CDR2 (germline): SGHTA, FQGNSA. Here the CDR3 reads CASNLASPRTEAFF. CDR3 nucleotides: TGTGCCAGCAACTTAGCATCGCCCCGGACTGAAGCTTTCTTT.

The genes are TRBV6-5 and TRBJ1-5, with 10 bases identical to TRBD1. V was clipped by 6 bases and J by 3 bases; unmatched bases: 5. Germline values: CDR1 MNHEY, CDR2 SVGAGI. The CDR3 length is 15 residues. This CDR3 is CASRTTGGNNQPQHF. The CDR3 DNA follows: TGTGCCAGCAGAACGACAGGGGGCAACAATCAGCCCCAGCATTTT.

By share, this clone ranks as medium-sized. The DNA for the CDR3 is TGTGCCAGCAGCTTAGCCGAGGAGATGAGTGCTTTCTTT. It yields the protein CASSLAEEMSAFF. J is TRBJ1-1 and V is TRBV7-2; D call uncertain. The germline gives CDR1 SGHTA, CDR2 FQGNSA. There are 13 residues in the CDR3. V was clipped by 0 bases and J by 11 bases, with 13 bases between them.

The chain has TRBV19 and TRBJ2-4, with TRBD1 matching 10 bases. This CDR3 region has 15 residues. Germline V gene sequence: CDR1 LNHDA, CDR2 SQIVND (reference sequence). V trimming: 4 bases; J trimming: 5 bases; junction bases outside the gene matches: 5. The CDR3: CASSTLGQGQNIQYF. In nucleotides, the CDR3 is TGTGCCAGTAGTACTTTGGGACAGGGGCAAAACATTCAGTACTTC.

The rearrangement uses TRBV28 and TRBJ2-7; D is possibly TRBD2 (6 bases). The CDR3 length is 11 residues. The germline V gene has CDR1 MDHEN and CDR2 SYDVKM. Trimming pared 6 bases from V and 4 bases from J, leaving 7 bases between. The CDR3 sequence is CASRGTYEQYF. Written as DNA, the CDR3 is TGTGCCAGCAGGGGGACTTACGAGCAGTACTTC.

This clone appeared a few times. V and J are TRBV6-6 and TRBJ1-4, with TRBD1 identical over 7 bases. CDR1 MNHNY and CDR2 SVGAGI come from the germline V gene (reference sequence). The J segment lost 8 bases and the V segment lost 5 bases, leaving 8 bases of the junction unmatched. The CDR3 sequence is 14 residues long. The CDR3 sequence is CASSDQTGTEKLFF. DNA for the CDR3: TGTGCCAGCAGTGACCAGACAGGGACCGAAAAACTGTTTTTT.

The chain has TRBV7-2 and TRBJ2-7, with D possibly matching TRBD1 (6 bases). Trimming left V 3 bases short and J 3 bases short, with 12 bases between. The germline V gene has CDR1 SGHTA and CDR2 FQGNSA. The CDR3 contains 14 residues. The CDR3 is CASSFRTEYYEQYF. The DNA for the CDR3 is TGTGCCAGCAGCTTTCGGACAGAGTACTACGAGCAGTACTTC.

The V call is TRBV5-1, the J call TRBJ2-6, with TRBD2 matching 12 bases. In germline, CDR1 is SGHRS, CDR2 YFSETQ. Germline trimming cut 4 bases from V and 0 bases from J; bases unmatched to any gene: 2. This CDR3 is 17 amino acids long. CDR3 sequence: CASSRTSGASGANVLTF. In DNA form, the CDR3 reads TGCGCCAGCAGCCGGACTAGCGGGGCCTCTGGGGCCAACGTCCTGACTTTC.

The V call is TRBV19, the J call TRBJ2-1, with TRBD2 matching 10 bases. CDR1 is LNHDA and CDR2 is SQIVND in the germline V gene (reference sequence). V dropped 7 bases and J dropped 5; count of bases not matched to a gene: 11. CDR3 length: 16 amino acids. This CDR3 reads CASKRGGLAVNNEQFF. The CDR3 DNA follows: TGTGCCAGTAAGCGGGGTGGACTAGCGGTTAACAATGAGCAGTTCTTC.

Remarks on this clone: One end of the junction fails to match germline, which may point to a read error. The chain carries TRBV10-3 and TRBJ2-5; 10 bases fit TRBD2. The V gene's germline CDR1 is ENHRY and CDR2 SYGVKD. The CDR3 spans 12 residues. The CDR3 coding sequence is TGTGCCACCCGGACTAGCGGAGAGGCCCAGTACTTC. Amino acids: CATRTSGEAQYF.

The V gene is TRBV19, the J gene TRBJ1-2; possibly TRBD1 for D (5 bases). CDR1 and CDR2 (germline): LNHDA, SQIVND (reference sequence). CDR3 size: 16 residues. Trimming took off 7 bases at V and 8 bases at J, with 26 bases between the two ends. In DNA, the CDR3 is TGTGCCAGTACCAACACGGGGGGGTTCTCGACTGGCGGCTACACCTTC. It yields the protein CASTNTGGFSTGGYTF.